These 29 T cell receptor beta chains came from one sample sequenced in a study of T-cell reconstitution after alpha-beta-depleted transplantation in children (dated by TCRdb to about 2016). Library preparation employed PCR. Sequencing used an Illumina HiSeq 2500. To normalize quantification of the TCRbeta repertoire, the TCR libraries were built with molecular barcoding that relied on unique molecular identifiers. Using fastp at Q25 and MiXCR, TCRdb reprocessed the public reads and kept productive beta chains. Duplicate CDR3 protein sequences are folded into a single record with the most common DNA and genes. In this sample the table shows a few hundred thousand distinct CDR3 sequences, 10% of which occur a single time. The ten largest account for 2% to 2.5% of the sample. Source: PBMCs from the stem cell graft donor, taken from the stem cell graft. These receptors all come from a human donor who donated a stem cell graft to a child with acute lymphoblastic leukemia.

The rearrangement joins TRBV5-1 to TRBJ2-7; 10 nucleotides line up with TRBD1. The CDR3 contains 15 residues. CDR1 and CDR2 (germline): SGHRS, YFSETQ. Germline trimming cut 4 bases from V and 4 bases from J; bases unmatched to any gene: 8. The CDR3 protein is CASSPGQGGEYEQYF. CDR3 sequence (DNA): TGCGCCAGCAGCCCCGGACAGGGGGGAGAATACGAGCAGTACTTC.

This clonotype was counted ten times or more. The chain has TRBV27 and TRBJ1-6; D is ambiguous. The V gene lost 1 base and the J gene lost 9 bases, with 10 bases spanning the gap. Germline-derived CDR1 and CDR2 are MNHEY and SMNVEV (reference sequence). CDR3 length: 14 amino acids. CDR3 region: CASSLYVRSSPLHF. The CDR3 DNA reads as TGTGCCAGCAGTTTATACGTCCGTAGTTCACCCCTCCACTTT.

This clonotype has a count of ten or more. As DNA, the CDR3 is TGTGCCAGCAGCCAACAACAGGGAAGCGACTATGGCTACACCTTC. Amino acid sequence: CASSQQQGSDYGYTF. This chain joins TRBV4-2 and TRBJ1-2; a weak D match, TRBD1 (6 bases). CDR1 is LGHNA and CDR2 is YNFKEQ in the germline V gene. The CDR3 covers 15 residues. Between the trimmed V and J ends, which lost 2 bases and 3 bases, there was a span of 13 bases.

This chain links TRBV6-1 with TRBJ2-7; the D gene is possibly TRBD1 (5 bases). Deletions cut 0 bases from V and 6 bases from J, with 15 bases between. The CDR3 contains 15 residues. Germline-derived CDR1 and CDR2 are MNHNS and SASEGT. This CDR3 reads CASSEAGEPKTEQYF. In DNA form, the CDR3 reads TGTGCCAGCAGTGAAGCAGGGGAACCTAAGACCGAGCAGTACTTC.

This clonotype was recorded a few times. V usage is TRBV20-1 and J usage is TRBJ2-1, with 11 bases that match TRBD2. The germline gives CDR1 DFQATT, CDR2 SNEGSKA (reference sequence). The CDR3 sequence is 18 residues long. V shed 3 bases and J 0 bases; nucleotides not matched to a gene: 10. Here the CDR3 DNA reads TGCAGTGCTAGCAGATCACTAGCGGGAGCTAGCTCCTACAATGAGCAGTTCTTC. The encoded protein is CSASRSLAGASSYNEQFF.

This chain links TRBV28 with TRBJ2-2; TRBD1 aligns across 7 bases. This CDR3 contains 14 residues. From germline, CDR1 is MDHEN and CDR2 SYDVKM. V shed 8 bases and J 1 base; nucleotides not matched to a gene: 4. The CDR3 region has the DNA TGTGCCAGCCGGGGACAGATGAACACCGGGGAGCTGTTTTTT. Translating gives CASRGQMNTGELFF.

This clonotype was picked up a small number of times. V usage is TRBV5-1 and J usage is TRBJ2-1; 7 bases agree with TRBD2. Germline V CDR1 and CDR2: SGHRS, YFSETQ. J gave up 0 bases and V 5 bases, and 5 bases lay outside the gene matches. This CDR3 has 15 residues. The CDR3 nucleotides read TGCGCCAGCAGTACTAGCGACGGCTCCTACAATGAGCAGTTCTTC. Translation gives CASSTSDGSYNEQFF.

CDR3 amino acids: CSARTQGAYGYTF. CDR3 bases: TGCAGTGCTAGAACACAGGGGGCCTATGGCTACACCTTC. This chain uses TRBV20-1 with TRBJ1-2; TRBD1 agrees at 9 bases. V was pared by 2 bases and J by 4 bases, with 2 bases of the junction left unmatched. Germline V gene data show CDR1 as DFQATT and CDR2 as SNEGSKA (reference sequence). The CDR3 covers 13 residues.

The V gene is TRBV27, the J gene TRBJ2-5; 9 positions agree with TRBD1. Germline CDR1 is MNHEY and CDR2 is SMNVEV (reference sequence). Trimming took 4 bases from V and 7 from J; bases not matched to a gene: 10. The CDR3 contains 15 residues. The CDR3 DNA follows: TGTGCCAGCAGTTCGGTACAGGGGGCGTTCGGGACCCAGTACTTC. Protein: CASSSVQGAFGTQYF.

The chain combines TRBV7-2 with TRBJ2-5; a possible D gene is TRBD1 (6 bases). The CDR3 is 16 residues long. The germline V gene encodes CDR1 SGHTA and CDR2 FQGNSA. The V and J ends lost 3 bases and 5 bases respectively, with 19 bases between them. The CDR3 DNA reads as TGTGCCAGCAGCTTGCAGGGGAGTGGTTGGGGGGAGACCCAGTACTTC. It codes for CASSLQGSGWGETQYF.

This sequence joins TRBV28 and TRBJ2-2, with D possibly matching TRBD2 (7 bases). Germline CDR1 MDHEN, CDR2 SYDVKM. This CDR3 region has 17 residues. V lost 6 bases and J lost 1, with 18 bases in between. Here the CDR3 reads CASRTGFREVNTGELFF. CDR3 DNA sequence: TGTGCCAGCAGAACAGGGTTCCGGGAGGTGAACACCGGGGAGCTGTTTTTT.

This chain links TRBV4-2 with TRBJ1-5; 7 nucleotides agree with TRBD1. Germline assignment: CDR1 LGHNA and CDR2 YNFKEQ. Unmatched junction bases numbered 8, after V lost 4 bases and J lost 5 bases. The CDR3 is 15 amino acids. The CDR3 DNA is TGTGCCAGCAGCCCACGACAGGGAAGAGATCAGCCCCAGCATTTT. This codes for CASSPRQGRDQPQHF.

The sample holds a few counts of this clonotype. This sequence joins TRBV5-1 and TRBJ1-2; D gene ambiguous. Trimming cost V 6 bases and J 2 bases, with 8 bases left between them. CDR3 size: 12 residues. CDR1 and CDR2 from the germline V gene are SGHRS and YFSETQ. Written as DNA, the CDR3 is TGCGCCAGCAATCAGGCGAACTATGGCTACACCTTC. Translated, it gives CASNQANYGYTF.

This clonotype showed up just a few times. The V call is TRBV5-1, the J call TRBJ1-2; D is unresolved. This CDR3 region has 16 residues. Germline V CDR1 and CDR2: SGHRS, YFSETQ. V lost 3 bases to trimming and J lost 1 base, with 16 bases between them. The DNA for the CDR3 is TGCGCCAGCAGCTGGGTGGACGGACCACTTAACTATGGCTACACCTTC. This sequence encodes CASSWVDGPLNYGYTF.

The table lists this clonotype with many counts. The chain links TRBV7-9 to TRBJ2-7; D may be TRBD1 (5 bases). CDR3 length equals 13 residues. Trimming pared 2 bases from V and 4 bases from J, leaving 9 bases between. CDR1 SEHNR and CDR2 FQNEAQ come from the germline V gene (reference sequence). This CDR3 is CASSLISGYEQYF. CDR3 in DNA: TGTGCCAGCAGCTTAATATCAGGGTACGAGCAGTACTTC.

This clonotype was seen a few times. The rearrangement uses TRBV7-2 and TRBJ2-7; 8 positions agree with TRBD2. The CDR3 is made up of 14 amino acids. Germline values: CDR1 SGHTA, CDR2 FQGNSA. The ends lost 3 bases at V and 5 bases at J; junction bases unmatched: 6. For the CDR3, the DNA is TGTGCCAGCAGCTTGGGACTAGAACTTAACGAGCAGTACTTC. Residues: CASSLGLELNEQYF. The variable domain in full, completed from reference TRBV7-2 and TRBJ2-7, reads GAGVSQSPSNKVTEKGKDVELRCDPISGHTALYWYRQSLGQGLEFLIYFQGNSAPDKSGLPSDRFSAERTGGSVSTLTIQRTQQEDSAVYLCASSLGLELNEQYFGPGTRLTVT.

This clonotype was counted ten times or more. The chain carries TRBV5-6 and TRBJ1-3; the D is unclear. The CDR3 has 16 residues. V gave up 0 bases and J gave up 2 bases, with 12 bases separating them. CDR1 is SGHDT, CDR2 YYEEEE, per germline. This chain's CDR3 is CASSLGGERTGNTIYF. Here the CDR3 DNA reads TGTGCCAGCAGCTTGGGTGGGGAAAGAACTGGAAACACCATATATTTT.

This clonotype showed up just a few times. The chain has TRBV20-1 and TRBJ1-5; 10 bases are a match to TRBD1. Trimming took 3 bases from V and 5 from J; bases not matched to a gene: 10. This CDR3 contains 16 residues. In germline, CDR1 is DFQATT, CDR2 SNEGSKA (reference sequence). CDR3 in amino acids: CSASSRDRGTHQPQHF. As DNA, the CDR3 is TGCAGTGCTAGCTCCCGGGACAGGGGAACCCATCAGCCCCAGCATTTT.

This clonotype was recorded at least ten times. CDR3 nucleotides: TGTGCCAGCAGCTTAGTCCCAGGGAATGAGCAGTTCTTC. It specifies CASSLVPGNEQFF. This sequence joins TRBV7-9 and TRBJ2-1; D might be TRBD1 (5 bases). This CDR3 spans 13 amino acids. CDR1 is SEHNR, CDR2 FQNEAQ, per germline (reference sequence). V was shortened by 1 base and J by 7 bases, with 8 bases between the two germline ends.

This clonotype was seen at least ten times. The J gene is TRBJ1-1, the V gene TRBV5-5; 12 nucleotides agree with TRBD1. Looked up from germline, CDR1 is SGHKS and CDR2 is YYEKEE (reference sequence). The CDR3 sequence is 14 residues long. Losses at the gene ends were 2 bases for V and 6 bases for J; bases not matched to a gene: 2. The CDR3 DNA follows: TGTGCCAGCAGCTTCGGGACAGGGGGCCCTGAAGCTTTCTTT. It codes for CASSFGTGGPEAFF.

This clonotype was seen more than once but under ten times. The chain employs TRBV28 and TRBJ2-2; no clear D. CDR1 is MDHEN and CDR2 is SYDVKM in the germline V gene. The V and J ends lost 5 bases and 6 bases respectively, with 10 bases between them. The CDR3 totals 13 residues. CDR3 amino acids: CASSPRPAGELFF. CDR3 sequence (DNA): TGTGCCAGCAGTCCTAGGCCGGCCGGGGAGCTGTTTTTT.

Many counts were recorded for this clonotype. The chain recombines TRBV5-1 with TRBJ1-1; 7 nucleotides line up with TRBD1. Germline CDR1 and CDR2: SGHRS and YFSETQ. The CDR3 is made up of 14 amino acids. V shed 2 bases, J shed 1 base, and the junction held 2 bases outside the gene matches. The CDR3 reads CASSFQGGNTEAFF. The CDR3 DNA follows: TGCGCCAGCAGCTTTCAGGGGGGGAACACTGAAGCTTTCTTT.

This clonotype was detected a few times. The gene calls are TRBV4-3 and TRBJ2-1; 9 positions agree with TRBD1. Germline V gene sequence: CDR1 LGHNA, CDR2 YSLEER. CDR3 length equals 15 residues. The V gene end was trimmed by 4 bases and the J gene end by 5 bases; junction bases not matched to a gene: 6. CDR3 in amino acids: CASSLGTGRHNEQFF. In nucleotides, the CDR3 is TGCGCCAGCAGCCTAGGGACAGGGAGGCACAATGAGCAGTTCTTC.

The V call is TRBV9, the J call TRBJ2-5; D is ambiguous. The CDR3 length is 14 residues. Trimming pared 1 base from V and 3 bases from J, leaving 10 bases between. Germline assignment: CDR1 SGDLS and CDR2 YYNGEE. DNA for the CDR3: TGTGCCAGCAGCGTATCCCCAGGAGAAGAGACCCAGTACTTC. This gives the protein CASSVSPGEETQYF.

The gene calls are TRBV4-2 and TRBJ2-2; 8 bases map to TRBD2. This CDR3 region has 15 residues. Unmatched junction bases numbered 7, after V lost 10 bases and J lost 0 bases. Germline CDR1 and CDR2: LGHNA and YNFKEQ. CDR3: CATQPGLANTGELFF. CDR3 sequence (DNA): TGTGCCACCCAACCGGGACTAGCGAACACCGGGGAGCTGTTTTTT.

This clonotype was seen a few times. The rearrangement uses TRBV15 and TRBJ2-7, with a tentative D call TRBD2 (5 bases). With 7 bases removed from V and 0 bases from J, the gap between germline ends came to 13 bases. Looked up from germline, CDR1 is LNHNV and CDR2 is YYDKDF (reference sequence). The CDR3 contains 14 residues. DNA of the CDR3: TGTGCCACCACCCACGAGCGGAACTCCTACGAGCAGTACTTC. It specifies CATTHERNSYEQYF.

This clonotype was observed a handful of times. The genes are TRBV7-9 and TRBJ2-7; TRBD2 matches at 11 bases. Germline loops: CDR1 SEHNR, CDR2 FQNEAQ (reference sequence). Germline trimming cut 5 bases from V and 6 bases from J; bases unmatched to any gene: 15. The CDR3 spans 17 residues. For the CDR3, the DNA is TGTGCCAGCAGCGGGACTAGCGGCGCGAAGGTTTACGTCGAGCAGTACTTC. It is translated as CASSGTSGAKVYVEQYF. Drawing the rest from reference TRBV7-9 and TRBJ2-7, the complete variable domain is DTGVSQNPRHKITKRGQNVTFRCDPISEHNRLYWYRQTLGQGPEFLTYFQNEAQLEKSRLLSDRFSAERPKGSFSTLEIQRTEQGDSAMYLCASSGTSGAKVYVEQYFGPGTRLTVT.

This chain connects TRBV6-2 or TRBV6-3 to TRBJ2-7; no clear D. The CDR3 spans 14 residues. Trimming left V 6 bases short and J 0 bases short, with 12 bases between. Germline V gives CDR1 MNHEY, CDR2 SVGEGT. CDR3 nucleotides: TGTGCCAGCAGAATTGACCTGGGCTCCTACGAGCAGTACTTC. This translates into CASRIDLGSYEQYF.

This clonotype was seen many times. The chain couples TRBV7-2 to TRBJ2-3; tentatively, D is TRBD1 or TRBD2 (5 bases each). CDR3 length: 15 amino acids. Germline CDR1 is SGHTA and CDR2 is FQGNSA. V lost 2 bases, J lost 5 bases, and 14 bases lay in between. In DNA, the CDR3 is TGTGCCAGCAGCTTAACTATGGGACGATTAGATACGCAGTATTTT. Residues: CASSLTMGRLDTQYF.